These 2 T cell receptor beta chains were sequenced from one sample in a study of blood T cell repertoires in COVID-19. Data came from immunoSEQ multiplex PCR; TCRdb stores just in-frame clones and leaves some out. This table has tens of thousands of clones, around 85% appearing once. What was sequenced was peripheral blood. These receptors all come from a middle-aged man with acute or convalescent COVID-19.

V usage is TRBV5-1 and J usage is TRBJ2-3; D gene unclear. Germline V lookup: CDR1 SGHRS, CDR2 YFSETQ. This CDR3 comprises 14 residues. V lost 1 base and J lost 0, with 6 bases in between. The CDR3 DNA reads as TGCGCCAGCAGCTTGTCAGGAAGCACAGATACGCAGTATTTT. Amino acids: CASSLSGSTDTQYF.

This chain uses TRBV5-5 with TRBJ1-5; D perhaps matches TRBD1 (6 bases). Germline V gives CDR1 SGHKS, CDR2 YYEKEE (reference sequence). V dropped 4 bases and J dropped 1 base, with 12 bases sitting between them. The CDR3 spans 15 residues. The CDR3 is CASSRQEGSNQPQHF. CDR3 sequence (DNA): TGTGCCAGCAGCCGACAGGAAGGGAGCAATCAGCCCCAGCATTTT.